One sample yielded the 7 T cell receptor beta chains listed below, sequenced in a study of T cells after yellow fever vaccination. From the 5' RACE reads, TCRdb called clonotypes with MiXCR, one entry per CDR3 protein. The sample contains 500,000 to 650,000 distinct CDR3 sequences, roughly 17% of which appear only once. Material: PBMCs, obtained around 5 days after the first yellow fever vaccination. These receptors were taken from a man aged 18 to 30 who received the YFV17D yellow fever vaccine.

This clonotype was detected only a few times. As DNA, the CDR3 is TGTGCCAGCAGCTCCGGGCCACACAATGAGCAGTTCTTC. Translated, it gives CASSSGPHNEQFF. The chain couples TRBV6-1 to TRBJ2-1; the D is unclear. The CDR3 loop spans 13 amino acids. Looked up from germline, CDR1 is MNHNS and CDR2 is SASEGT. With 6 bases removed from V and 5 bases from J, the gap between germline ends came to 11 bases.

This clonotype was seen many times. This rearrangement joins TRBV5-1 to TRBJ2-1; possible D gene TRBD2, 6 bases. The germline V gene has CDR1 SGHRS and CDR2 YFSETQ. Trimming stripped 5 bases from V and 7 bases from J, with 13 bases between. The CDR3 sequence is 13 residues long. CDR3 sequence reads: CASSPYGGNEQFF. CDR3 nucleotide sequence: TGCGCCAGCAGTCCCTACGGGGGAAATGAGCAGTTCTTC.

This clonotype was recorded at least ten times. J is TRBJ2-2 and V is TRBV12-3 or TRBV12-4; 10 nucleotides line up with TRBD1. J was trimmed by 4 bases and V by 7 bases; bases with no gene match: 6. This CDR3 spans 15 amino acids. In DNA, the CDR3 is TGTGCCAGCACTCCAGGGACAGGGGTCACCGGGGAGCTGTTTTTT. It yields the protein CASTPGTGVTGELFF.

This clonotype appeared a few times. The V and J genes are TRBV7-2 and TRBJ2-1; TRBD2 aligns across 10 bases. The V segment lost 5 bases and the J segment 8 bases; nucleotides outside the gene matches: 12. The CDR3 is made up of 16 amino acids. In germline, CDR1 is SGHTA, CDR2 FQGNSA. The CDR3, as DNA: TGTGCCAGCAGCCCAGCGGGGGGGCGTTTTGGCGATGAGCAGTTCTTC. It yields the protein CASSPAGGRFGDEQFF.

The CDR3: CASSVEPGRETQYF. CDR3 sequence (DNA): TGTGCCAGCAGCGTAGAGCCAGGGAGAGAGACCCAGTACTTC. The chain uses TRBV9 and TRBJ2-5; either TRBD1 or TRBD2 may fit D (5 bases each). The CDR3 consists of 14 residues. CDR1 is SGDLS and CDR2 is YYNGEE in the germline V gene. V shed 0 bases and J shed 4 bases, with 10 bases lying between them.

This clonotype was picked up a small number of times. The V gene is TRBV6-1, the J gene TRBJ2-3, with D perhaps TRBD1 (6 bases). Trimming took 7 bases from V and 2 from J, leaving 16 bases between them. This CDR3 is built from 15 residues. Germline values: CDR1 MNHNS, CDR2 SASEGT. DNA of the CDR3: TGTGCCAGCACAGGGCAGGGGATTAACACAGATACGCAGTATTTT. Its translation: CASTGQGINTDTQYF.

As DNA, the CDR3 is TGTGCCAGCAGCTTAGGTCCGGTATCCTACGAGCAGTACTTC. Protein: CASSLGPVSYEQYF. J is TRBJ2-7 and V is TRBV7-2; unclear D gene. The CDR3 consists of 14 residues. V was cut by 1 base and J by 1 base, with 8 bases left in between. Germline-derived CDR1 and CDR2 are SGHTA and FQGNSA.